These 22 T cell receptor beta chains were sequenced from one sample in a study of vaccination effects on CD4 cells after COVID-19. Upon completion of about ten days in culture, CD4+ T cells were isolated. These receptors have no identified antigens. Sequencing used immunoSEQ multiplex PCR; TCRdb keeps in-frame clones, though not all of them. In the table there are 40,000 or so clones, under 85% of which are singletons. The sample in question was CD4+ T cells from PBMCs cultured without peptide, obtained before COVID-19 vaccination. The receptors stem from a human donor who received a COVID-19 vaccine.

This chain links TRBV7-8 with TRBJ1-4; possibly TRBD1 for D (5 bases). Per germline, CDR1 SGHVS and CDR2 FQNEAQ. The CDR3 is 16 residues long. With 2 bases removed from V and 5 bases from J, the gap between germline ends came to 15 bases. The CDR3 DNA sequence: TGTGCCAGCAGCTTAAGGGATCGGGGGGGAAATGAAAAACTGTTTTTT. This gives the protein CASSLRDRGGNEKLFF.

The chain couples TRBV7-2 to TRBJ1-5; TRBD1 matches at 7 bases. Germline CDR1 reads SGHTA; CDR2 reads FQGNSA. The trim removed 4 bases at V and 7 bases at J, leaving 7 bases unmatched. The CDR3 totals 14 residues. The CDR3 nucleotides read TGTGCCAGCAGCTCCCAGGGGGGGGAACAGCCCCAGCATTTT. It codes for CASSSQGGEQPQHF.

The V and J genes are TRBV6-2 or TRBV6-3 and TRBJ1-5; no reliable D call. The CDR3 runs 17 residues. The germline V gene has CDR1 MNHEY and CDR2 SVGEGT. V lost 6 bases and J lost 0, with 18 bases in between. The CDR3 loop reads CASSTSLHRGSNQPQHF. In nucleotides, the CDR3 is TGTGCCAGCAGCACCTCCTTACATCGTGGTAGCAATCAGCCCCAGCATTTT.

The chain employs TRBV5-6 and TRBJ1-1; no firm D call. The V and J ends lost 1 base and 3 bases respectively, with 7 bases between them. The CDR3 consists of 13 residues. Germline CDR1 reads SGHDT; CDR2 reads YYEEEE. CDR3 bases: TGTGCCAGCAGCTTGCCGTCTTACACTGAAGCTTTCTTT. This translates into CASSLPSYTEAFF.

This clone was recorded once. The chain employs TRBV7-2 and TRBJ1-2, with 9 positions matching TRBD1. Germline-derived CDR1 and CDR2 are SGHTA and FQGNSA. The CDR3 consists of 14 residues. V was clipped by 8 bases and J by 8 bases; unmatched bases: 12. CDR3 bases: TGTGCCAGCGAGATACGGGACAGGGATCGCGGCTACACCTTC. Encoded protein: CASEIRDRDRGYTF.

This chain links TRBV7-9 with TRBJ1-4; 8 bases align to TRBD1. The CDR3 loop spans 16 amino acids. The germline CDR1 and CDR2 sequences are SEHNR and FQNEAQ (reference sequence). Germline trimming cut 1 base from V and 3 bases from J; bases unmatched to any gene: 4. Here the CDR3 reads CASSLGQGAANEKLFF. The CDR3 bases are TGTGCCAGCAGCTTAGGTCAGGGGGCGGCTAATGAAAAACTGTTTTTT. The full variable domain, rest sourced from reference TRBV7-9 and TRBJ1-4, is DTGVSQNPRHKITKRGQNVTFRCDPISEHNRLYWYRQTLGQGPEFLTYFQNEAQLEKSRLLSDRFSAERPKGSFSTLEIQRTEQGDSAMYLCASSLGQGAANEKLFFGSGTQLSVL.

V usage is TRBV4-1 and J usage is TRBJ2-7, with 9 bases fitting TRBD1. The CDR3 is 15 residues long. Germline CDR1 and CDR2: MGHRA and YSYEKL. V lost 3 bases and J lost 2; bases outside the gene matches: 5. The CDR3 here is CASSQYGTGTYEQYF. In DNA form, the CDR3 reads TGCGCCAGCAGCCAGTACGGGACAGGGACCTACGAGCAGTACTTC.

This clone has just one count. V gene TRBV30 combines with J gene TRBJ1-2; D gene ambiguous. V shed 2 bases and J shed 8 bases, with 12 bases lying between them. CDR1 and CDR2 from the germline V gene are GTSNPN and SVGIG (reference sequence). This CDR3 comprises 12 residues. This CDR3 reads CAWSRGESGYTF. The DNA of the CDR3 is TGTGCCTGGAGTCGCGGGGAGAGCGGCTACACCTTC.

V gene TRBV7-9 combines with J gene TRBJ2-5; D might be TRBD1 (6 bases). CDR3 length: 17 amino acids. Germline V lookup: CDR1 SEHNR, CDR2 FQNEAQ (reference sequence). The germline V and J ends were trimmed by 1 base and 4 bases, with 19 bases remaining between them. CDR3 region: CASSLGPIYLRGETQYF. Here the CDR3 DNA reads TGTGCCAGCAGCTTAGGTCCGATATACCTCAGGGGAGAGACCCAGTACTTC. Based on the CDR3 plus reference TRBV7-9 and TRBJ2-5, the full variable domain is DTGVSQNPRHKITKRGQNVTFRCDPISEHNRLYWYRQTLGQGPEFLTYFQNEAQLEKSRLLSDRFSAERPKGSFSTLEIQRTEQGDSAMYLCASSLGPIYLRGETQYFGPGTRLLVL.

This clone has a single count. This rearrangement joins TRBV7-2 to TRBJ2-1; D remains unclear. V dropped 5 bases and J dropped 3 bases, with 5 bases sitting between them. In germline, CDR1 is SGHTA, CDR2 FQGNSA. The CDR3 spans 12 residues. CDR3 nucleotides: TGTGCCAGCAGCCGACGCTACAATGAGCAGTTCTTC. This translates into CASSRRYNEQFF. The full variable domain, with the rest looked up from reference TRBV7-2 and TRBJ2-1, is GAGVSQSPSNKVTEKGKDVELRCDPISGHTALYWYRQSLGQGLEFLIYFQGNSAPDKSGLPSDRFSAERTGGSVSTLTIQRTQQEDSAVYLCASSRRYNEQFFGPGTRLTVL.

The V gene is TRBV6-4, the J gene TRBJ1-1, with 9 nucleotides matching TRBD1. The CDR3 covers 15 residues. Losses at the gene ends were 6 bases for V and 5 bases for J; bases not matched to a gene: 10. CDR1 and CDR2 (germline): MRHNA, SNTAGT. In DNA, the CDR3 is TGTGCCAGCAGGGCAGGGCCGGGACAGGGAACTGAAGCTTTCTTT. It encodes CASRAGPGQGTEAFF.

The rearrangement uses TRBV4-1 and TRBJ2-4, with TRBD2 matching 10 bases. The CDR3 is made up of 16 amino acids. Germline lookup yields CDR1 MGHRA and CDR2 YSYEKL. Trimming cost V 0 bases and J 11 bases; bases outside gene matches: 10. CDR3 sequence reads: CASSQDPSGRGGVQYF. In DNA form, the CDR3 reads TGCGCCAGCAGCCAAGACCCTAGCGGGAGAGGGGGCGTTCAGTACTTC.

This sequence joins TRBV5-1 and TRBJ1-4; D remains unclear. With 7 bases removed from V and 5 bases from J, the gap between germline ends came to 9 bases. This CDR3 is 12 amino acids long. Germline loops: CDR1 SGHRS, CDR2 YFSETQ. The DNA of the CDR3 is TGCGCCAGCTCTACTCCCAATGAAAAACTGTTTTTT. The encoded protein is CASSTPNEKLFF.

The chain links TRBV11-1 to TRBJ2-3; 8 positions agree with TRBD2. The germline CDR1 and CDR2 sequences are SGHAT and FQDESV (reference sequence). The CDR3 is 15 residues long. The V and J ends lost 5 bases and 3 bases, in that order; junction bases with no gene match: 7. In nucleotides, the CDR3 is TGTGCCAGCAGCCAAAAGCGGGGGAGTACAGATACGCAGTATTTT. Its protein product is CASSQKRGSTDTQYF.

The gene calls are TRBV7-2 and TRBJ1-2; the D gene is possibly TRBD1 (6 bases). The CDR3 length is 16 residues. Trimming left V 1 base short and J 2 bases short, with 14 bases between. Germline V gene lookup returns CDR1 SGHTA and CDR2 FQGNSA. CDR3 loop: CASSLGRAGANYGYTF. CDR3 bases: TGTGCCAGCAGCTTAGGCCGGGCAGGGGCGAACTATGGCTACACCTTC.

This clone was recorded once. This sequence joins TRBV7-9 and TRBJ1-2, with D unclear. The V end was cut by 3 bases, the J end by 2 bases, with 10 bases between. Germline lookup yields CDR1 SEHNR and CDR2 FQNEAQ (reference sequence). This CDR3 has 14 residues. CDR3 protein: CASSFSGSNYGYTF. In DNA, the CDR3 is TGTGCCAGCAGCTTCTCCGGGTCCAACTATGGCTACACCTTC.

This clone was counted once. J is TRBJ1-2 and V is TRBV6-6; 10 bases line up with TRBD1. CDR1 and CDR2 (germline): MNHNY, SVGAGI (reference sequence). The CDR3 extends over 14 amino acids. Trimming at V came to 5 bases and at J to 5 bases, leaving 5 bases not matched to a gene. CDR3 protein: CASSKTGGAYGYTF. CDR3 DNA: TGTGCCAGCAGTAAGACAGGGGGCGCTTATGGCTACACCTTC.

The chain has TRBV6-6 and TRBJ2-5; D could derive from TRBD1 or TRBD2 (6 bases each). The CDR3 length is 15 residues. CDR1 is MNHNY and CDR2 is SVGAGI in the germline V gene (reference sequence). V lost 4 bases and J 4 bases, leaving 16 bases between the germline ends. The CDR3 is CASSWEDSQVETQYF. The CDR3 bases are TGTGCCAGCAGTTGGGAGGACAGTCAGGTAGAGACCCAGTACTTC.

This clone has only a few counts. V is TRBV2 and J is TRBJ2-7, with 9 nucleotides matching TRBD1. The junction had 5 bases not matched to a gene; V was cut back by 2 bases and J by 6 bases. The CDR3 runs 14 residues. The germline V gene encodes CDR1 SNHLY and CDR2 FYNNEI. The CDR3 region has the DNA TGTGCCAGCAGTGAATTGGACAGGGGCGGCGAGCAGTACTTC. The encoded protein is CASSELDRGGEQYF.

As DNA, the CDR3 is TGTGCCACCAGTGACCACACCGGGACTAGTTCCACCCAGTACTTC. Residues: CATSDHTGTSSTQYF. The chain is built from TRBV24-1 and TRBJ2-5; TRBD2 matches at 8 bases. Germline trimming cut 4 bases from V and 8 bases from J; bases unmatched to any gene: 11. CDR3 length: 15 residues. Germline CDR1 is KGHDR and CDR2 is SFDVKD.

The genes are TRBV19 and TRBJ2-1; TRBD2 matches at 9 bases. CDR1 and CDR2 from the germline V gene are LNHDA and SQIVND (reference sequence). J was trimmed by 7 bases and V by 8 bases; bases with no gene match: 24. This CDR3 comprises 19 residues. CDR3 residues: CASGRRTSALVSSFNEQFF. The CDR3 DNA is TGTGCCAGTGGACGACGGACTAGCGCGCTGGTAAGCAGTTTTAATGAGCAGTTCTTC.

This clone was found a few times. The chain joins TRBV7-9 to TRBJ1-5; D unresolved. The CDR3 has 14 amino acids. Germline V gene lookup returns CDR1 SEHNR and CDR2 FQNEAQ (reference sequence). V dropped 3 bases and J dropped 2 bases, with 8 bases sitting between them. Written as DNA, the CDR3 is TGTGCCAGCAGCTTTAAAGGAGGCAATCAGCCCCAGCATTTT. Translating it yields CASSFKGGNQPQHF.